The TCR beta chain under discussion was sequenced for a study of a mutant IDH1 vaccine in newly diagnosed glioma. Background on the study: Once 4-6 weeks had passed after radiotherapy alone, vaccination started, or it started with temozolomide cycles. General study points: Vaccination induced immune responses in 93.3% of patients.

The CDR3 has 14 amino acids. Trimming removed 4 bases from V and 2 bases from J, with 13 bases in between. The V gene's germline CDR1 is SGHKS and CDR2 YYEKEE (reference sequence). On this clone: Its antigen is undetermined.

Time point: week 35, safety follow-up. In the vaccine, a single dose held 300 ug of the mutant IDH1 20-mer peptide, along with topical imiquimod. Those who donated had recent WHO grade 3 or 4 IDH1-mutant, ATRX-lost astrocytomas. The table came from immunoSEQ multiplex PCR; TCRdb's copy has only in-frame clones and leaves some out. The table records about 31,000 clones, approximately 80% of them present only once. The sequence came from a man aged 25-45 years with glioma. This material consisted of PBMCs, taken from a glioma patient whose treatment included an IDH1 peptide vaccine. The chain uses TRBV5-5 and TRBJ2-7, with D unresolved. This chain's CDR3 is CASSPGLETYEQYF. The CDR3 nucleotides read TGTGCCAGCAGCCCCGGGCTGGAGACCTACGAGCAGTACTTC. Full variable domain (missing parts from reference TRBV5-5 and TRBJ2-7): DAGVTQSPTHLIKTRGQQVTLRCSPISGHKSVSWYQQVLGQGPQFIFQYYEKEERGRGNFPDRFSARQFPNYSSELNVNALLLGDSALYLCASSPGLETYEQYFGPGTRLTVT.